This T cell receptor (beta chain) stems from a study of T-cell reconstitution after alpha-beta-depleted transplantation in children. Turning to this clonotype: The antigen is unknown.

Unique molecular identifiers were incorporated when the TCRbeta library was constructed. TCRdb independently ran MiXCR on the PCR reads; one entry per CDR3 protein. The sample has roughly 790,000 distinct CDR3 sequences, around 17% seen once. The V gene lost 1 base and the J gene lost 0 bases, with 7 bases spanning the gap. Germline V CDR1 and CDR2: SGHVS, FNYEAQ. This CDR3 is 14 amino acids long. Findings and limits, study-wide: In patients about two months after transplant, alpha-beta T cells reportedly arose from several hundred expanded graft clones. TCRbeta diversity was high at day 60 in some patients (a result of surviving recipient T cells and thymic progenitors). Fresh T-cell production supplied most of the T-cell counts and diversity seen one year after transplant.

This TCR came from a male patient between 5 and 17 years old who had a stem cell transplant for acute lymphoblastic leukemia, so the T cells may come from the graft donor. Material: PBMCs, mostly from graft donor cells, obtained 360 days after TCRalphabeta/CD19-depleted stem cell transplant. The chain uses TRBV7-6 and TRBJ2-7; D gene uncertain. The chain's CDR3 is CASSLEHGSYEQYF. The CDR3 DNA follows: TGTGCCAGCAGCTTAGAGCACGGCTCCTACGAGCAGTACTTC.